This T cell receptor beta chain came from a study of cytomegalovirus exposure and HLA in healthy donors (dated by TCRdb to the late 2010s). For the study in its entirety: In an earlier analysis of 587 of the donors, about 270 Gb of sequence data and 90 million to 130 million unique TCR beta sequences from about 190 million T cells were reported. Approximately 310 gigabases of sequencing data and 91 million or so unique TCR sequences made up an early release that covered approximately 650 HLA-typed donors. Among the roughly 370 genotyped donors, 75% to 90% belonged to the genetic ancestry cluster associated with self-reported Caucasian donors. The study aimed to test whether signatures of past pathogen exposure could be identified by cataloging public T cell receptors. The study used immunosequencing to profile the T cell repertoires of approximately 630 subjects and linked those repertoires to cytomegalovirus serostatus. A separate validation cohort of roughly 110 different subjects was used in addition to the roughly 640-subject first cohort. To predict cytomegalovirus infection status, the study combined high-throughput TCR immunosequencing, statistical association of individual TCRs with disease status, and machine learning. To study patterns of TCR occurrence, a later analysis re-analyzed previously published TCR beta repertoires from 666 donors and added high-resolution HLA genotyping. Rather than using new phenotypic data, the later analysis identified candidate immune exposures from TCR beta sequences and from how often those sequences occurred across donors. An earlier analysis of about 600 of the donors used high-throughput TCR beta sequencing to judge whether each TCR beta V gene segment behaved as functional or pseudogenic. Alongside the repertoire data, information on donor age, sex, ethnicity and CMV serostatus was compiled. A later genetic analysis used genome-wide SNP genotypes for about three fifths of the 666 donors, treating that subset as a discovery cohort. All discovery cohort repertoires had been generated on a single sequencing platform. HLA typing covered class I and class II loci at four-digit resolution. The number of donors typed differed by locus, with 629-630 for A, B, C, DRB1 and DQB1, roughly 520 for DQA1, approximately 580 for DPA1, and 472 for DPB1. Because of strong linkage in the cohort, roughly five DR-DQ haplotypes were treated as single units for association and clustering. Across some 400 genotyped donors of the cohort, an average of approximately 240,000 unique TCR beta nucleotide sequences per donor were sequenced, and 15% to 20% of those sequences were non-productive.

Broader findings and caveats from the paper: Some IMGT-functional V segments, including TRBV6-2 and TRBV6-3, could not be distinguished by the 87-base-pair reads and were therefore excluded. Because HLA typing was missing for some donors at each locus, association tests included only the typed subset. In vitro tests confirmed that a few of the cytomegalovirus-associated TCR beta chains recognize cytomegalovirus antigens. Assigning TCR associations to individual alleles was difficult when HLA alleles, especially DR and DQ, strongly co-occurred. Most CMV-associated TCR beta chains appeared to be HLA-restricted in a later analysis, and the HLA associations seemed to be driven largely by CMV exposure. At a false discovery rate of 0.05, a later analysis linked 16,000 or so TCR beta sequences to specific HLA alleles. Most TCR sequences were seen in very few donors, while some public TCRs were found in many individuals. In a later analysis, the rate of TCR association differed among HLA loci, with DRB1 alleles having the most associated TCRs and HLA-C alleles having the fewest. A later analysis found that HLA-associated TCR beta chains were more clonally expanded and had lower generation probabilities than equally common non-associated chains. The sequencing pipeline was judged likely to have produced a cluster of highly shared sequence variants as a technical artifact. The only immune exposure information available for the cohort was CMV serostatus. Correlated functional status among segregating V segments might reflect linkage disequilibrium, but an unknown experimental factor could not be ruled out. V-gene and J-gene trimming of TCR beta chains was associated with a missense DCLRE1C variant in a later genetic analysis, and the association was replicated in an independent cohort. The authors suggested that the approach could potentially be generalized to other disease states and immunological phenotypes. Presence/absence analyses assumed roughly uniform sequencing depth across donors, an assumption that may not hold. An earlier analysis of around 540 of the donors showed that most TCR beta V segments appeared in productive rearrangements either about 87% or about 30% of the time, which broadly matched IMGT annotations. A total of 150 or so TCR beta chains were listed by the study as associated with cytomegalovirus. About 15 rarely observed V segments, including chromosome 9 orphons, were excluded from the earlier analysis of a few hundred of the donors because counts were too low. A further reported finding was that TCR beta sequences accurately predicted the HLA-A and HLA-B alleles for most subjects in the first cohort. According to a later analysis, parvovirus B19, influenza, CMV and Epstein-Barr virus appeared linked to several top co-occurrence clusters. The classifier was reported to diagnose cytomegalovirus status with high specificity and sensitivity in both the original and validation cohorts. In this cohort, only TCR beta chains were sequenced, and detectable features were limited by the absence of alpha or paired-chain data. According to a later genetic analysis, donors in an Asian-associated ancestry cluster had fewer N-insertions in productive TCRs than the approximately 670-donor mean.

Regarding this clone: This receptor's antigen is unknown. No base quality values were provided; no much bigger clone lies one nucleotide off.

CDR1 and CDR2 (LGHNA, YNFKEQ) derive from the germline V gene. The CDR3 covers 13 residues, taking in both the cysteine and the phenylalanine. The kept DNA is CDR3 alone, 39 bases in frame from the first base. V gives up 4 bases and J gives up 1 base, and the segment between their germline ends measures 7 bases. The cohort consisted of approximately 670 healthy bone marrow donors. At the time of sampling, every cohort member was nominally healthy, though immune exposures that went unrecorded were likely present. The donor was CMV seropositive and belonged to the group of more than 250 seropositive cohort members. A peripheral blood sample was provided by each donor, and peripheral blood mononuclear cells were used for TCR beta sequencing. Genomic DNA was extracted from the blood cell samples with the Qiagen DNeasy Blood Extraction Kit. The method behind the library was the immunoSEQ multiplex PCR assay. A mixture of 60 forward primers for TCR Vbeta segments and 13 reverse primers for TCR Jbeta segments was used in the multiplex PCR. The CDR3 region of rearranged TCR beta genes was amplified from genomic DNA by a multiplex PCR assay. The amplified TCR beta libraries were sequenced on the Illumina HiSeq System as 87-base-pair reads. Under the source paper's analysis protocol: Across the roughly 670 repertoires, a later analysis counted 60 million to 90 million unique TCR beta chains, 8.5 million to 12 million of which were shared by at least two donors. Raw reads were error-corrected and collapsed into unique sequences with a nearest-neighbor algorithm that merged closely related sequences to remove PCR and sequencing errors. V, D and J gene segments were assigned by aligning CDR3 sequences to IMGT reference sequences. For a sequence to be retained, at least a six-nucleotide match to both a V gene segment and a J gene segment was required. A rearrangement counted as productive if the CDR3 had no stop codons and remained in frame with V and J, and every other rearrangement counted as non-productive. Following IMGT convention, CDR3 was defined as the stretch from the second conserved V-encoded cysteine to the conserved J-encoded phenylalanine. In an earlier analysis of 500 to 650 of the donors, sequences lacking an unambiguous match to a single V gene segment were excluded. In an earlier analysis of approximately 560 of the donors, a V segment was called functional when productive rearrangements were above 56.7%, and segregating when the standard deviation between donors exceeded 5%. A statistical classification framework was developed to diagnose cytomegalovirus status using the catalog of TCR beta chain sequences. A later analysis assigned V and J genes by comparing TCR nucleotide sequences with IMGT/GENE-DB human TR gene sequences. The TCRdist pipeline was used in a later analysis to assign CDR3 sequences and most-parsimonious VDJ recombination scenarios. A later analysis defined each TCR beta chain by its CDR3 amino acid sequence plus V-gene family, and excluded reads lacking a unique V-gene family. In a later analysis, some 600 highly shared, low-generation-probability nucleotide sequences were removed to address suspected cross-contamination and a sequencing artifact. In a later analysis, a clonal expansion index was calculated for each public chain from normalized within-repertoire ranks of inferred template counts. In a later analysis, generation probabilities were computed using a VDJ recombination model fitted to out-of-frame rearrangements, and the results were checked against IGoR. In a later analysis, hypergeometric tests were used to score TCR-TCR, TCR-HLA and TCR-CMV co-occurrence, with a repertoire-size bias correction applied to TCR pairs. In a later analysis, false discovery rates were estimated by permuting HLA or CMV assignments 20 times. A later analysis grouped co-occurring TCRs with DBSCAN, adding TCRdist sequence similarity when clustering within HLA-allele-positive subsets. Repertoires with fewer than 30,000 or more than 120,000 public chains were left out of co-occurrence clustering, as were about five repertoires with anomalous nucleotide sharing. Here the immuneACCESS table is served through TCRdb, limited to in-frame sequences with V and J called. Missing clones are a known gap in these copies; in checked studies unresolved V genes cover under half, and the rest lacks a known reason. That table supplies the V and J calls and clone size; D and trimming were determined from the DNA. The sample table records about 140,000 clones; approximately 80% of these occur just once. Around 2.5% of the sample is taken by the ten largest.

This receptor was taken from a woman aged 18-29 years in good health and CMV-seropositive. Recombination joined TRBV4-2 with TRBJ2-5; the best D guess is TRBD2, with 6 bases matching. Material: PBMCs. The DNA is as follows: TGTGCCAGCAGCCCGGGACTCCAAGAGACCCAGTACTTC. Its amino acids are CASSPGLQETQYF.